The 8 T cell receptor beta chains listed next were all sequenced from one sample in a study of a mutant IDH1 vaccine in newly diagnosed glioma. TCRdb's table, derived via immunoSEQ multiplex PCR, lists solely in-frame clones and lacks some. Of tens of thousands of clones in the sample, about nine tenths were seen once. Time point given: baseline, week 1 (first vaccination visit). Treatment: pre-vaccination baseline after standard-of-care therapy. The sample here was PBMCs, taken from a glioma patient treated with radiotherapy, temozolomide or both. The source is a man under 40 with glioma.

The V call is TRBV7-9, the J call TRBJ2-1, with a possible D match to TRBD2 (6 bases). V was trimmed by 5 bases and J by 5 bases, leaving 16 bases between them. The CDR3 loop spans 15 amino acids. The V gene's germline CDR1 is SEHNR and CDR2 FQNEAQ (reference sequence). In DNA form, the CDR3 reads TGTGCCAGCAGCCCGGGACTCCACCCTAACAATGAGCAGTTCTTC. Translation: CASSPGLHPNNEQFF. Full variable domain (remainder filled in from reference TRBV7-9 and TRBJ2-1): DTGVSQNPRHKITKRGQNVTFRCDPISEHNRLYWYRQTLGQGPEFLTYFQNEAQLEKSRLLSDRFSAERPKGSFSTLEIQRTEQGDSAMYLCASSPGLHPNNEQFFGPGTRLTVL.

CDR3 sequence reads: CSVEDRDRGEGYTF. CDR3 bases: TGCAGCGTTGAAGATAGGGACAGGGGTGAGGGCTACACCTTC. The chain carries TRBV29-1 and TRBJ1-2; 10 nucleotides match TRBD1. This CDR3 is built from 14 residues. Trimming at V came to 0 bases and at J to 8 bases, leaving 6 bases not matched to a gene. Germline-derived CDR1 and CDR2 are SQVTM and ANQGSEA.

The V call is TRBV19, the J call TRBJ1-5; weak D call: TRBD1 (5 bases). CDR1 is LNHDA, CDR2 SQIVND, per germline (reference sequence). V was shortened by 5 bases and J by 1 base, with 15 bases between the two germline ends. The CDR3 consists of 16 residues. The CDR3 is CASSWQGGRSNQPQHF. DNA of the CDR3: TGTGCCAGTAGTTGGCAGGGCGGGCGGAGCAATCAGCCCCAGCATTTT.

This clone was seen just once. The CDR3 reads CASSPLSGRGYEQFF. The CDR3 bases are TGTGCCAGCAGCCCGTTAAGCGGGAGGGGCTATGAGCAGTTCTTC. The chain links TRBV5-5 to TRBJ2-1, with 10 nucleotides matching TRBD2. Germline CDR1 reads SGHKS; CDR2 reads YYEKEE (reference sequence). After removal of 4 bases from V and 8 bases from J, the junction contained 9 bases not matched to a gene. The CDR3 totals 15 residues.

This clone has only one observation. The V gene is TRBV6-1, the J gene TRBJ2-5, with D unresolved. V was trimmed by 6 bases and J by 7 bases, leaving 15 bases between them. Germline assignment: CDR1 MNHNS and CDR2 SASEGT. This CDR3 has 13 amino acids. The CDR3 is CASSPGPLLTQYF. The CDR3 region has the DNA TGTGCCAGCAGCCCTGGGCCGTTGCTGACCCAGTACTTC.

V is TRBV6-1 and J is TRBJ1-5; perhaps TRBD1 as D (6 bases). CDR1 is MNHNS, CDR2 SASEGT, per germline. V lost 6 bases and J lost 5, with 11 bases in between. This CDR3 has 13 residues. The CDR3: CASRQGTYQPQHF. The CDR3 region has the DNA TGTGCCAGCAGGCAGGGGACCTATCAGCCCCAGCATTTT.

This clone showed up just a few times. The J gene is TRBJ2-3, the V gene TRBV5-1; 9 bases are a match to TRBD2. This CDR3 region has 15 residues. Germline-derived CDR1 and CDR2 are SGHRS and YFSETQ. The V segment lost 5 bases and the J segment 2 bases; nucleotides outside the gene matches: 6. The CDR3 region has the DNA TGCGCCAGCAGGATCGCTAGCGGGGCCACAGATACGCAGTATTTT. Translated: CASRIASGATDTQYF. Looking up the rest from reference TRBV5-1 and TRBJ2-3 gives the full variable domain: KAGVTQTPRYLIKTRGQQVTLSCSPISGHRSVSWYQQTPGQGLQFLFEYFSETQRNKGNFPGRFSGRQFSNSRSEMNVSTLELGDSALYLCASRIASGATDTQYFGPGTRLTVL.

V gene TRBV27 combines with J gene TRBJ1-1, with D perhaps TRBD1 (6 bases). V was trimmed by 4 bases and J by 1 base, leaving 13 bases between them. CDR3 length: 15 amino acids. Germline CDR1 is MNHEY and CDR2 is SMNVEV (reference sequence). CDR3 DNA sequence: TGTGCCAGCAGTTCCGTCGACAGGCCGAACACTGAAGCTTTCTTT. Translated: CASSSVDRPNTEAFF.